A selection of T cell receptor beta chains follows, all from one sample in a study of OX40 agonist ivuxolimab in advanced cancers. Sequencing was performed with immunoSEQ multiplex PCR; in TCRdb, only in-frame clones are kept and a portion is missing. The sample has 30,000 to 40,000 clones; roughly nine tenths are singletons. The specimen was CD4+ or CD8+ T cells sorted from blood, collected in a trial of the OX40 agonist ivuxolimab. These receptors were obtained from an adult with an advanced solid tumor such as melanoma, head and neck, liver or kidney cancer. CDR3s include the opening cysteine and the closing phenylalanine or tryptophan. Each record gives: clone size, J gene, V gene, D gene, CDR3 protein, CDR3 DNA. A D gene is named only where the DNA matches it firmly. For some rows the clone size is stated as once, few or many, or as a class when expanded; others skip it.

size: NA
J: TRBJ2-7
V: TRBV10-3
D: TRBD1
CDR3: CAITGQASYEQYF
DNA: TGTGCCATCACCGGACAGGCCTCCTACGAGCAGTACTTC

size: NA
J: TRBJ1-4
V: TRBV5-1
D: TRBD1
CDR3: CASSGGQGAGEKLFF
DNA: TGCGCCAGCAGCGGGGGACAGGGGGCTGGGGAAAAACTGTTTTTT

size: NA
J: TRBJ1-1
V: TRBV27
D: NA
CDR3: CASSYGGGITEAFF
DNA: TGTGCCAGCAGTTACGGGGGAGGAATCACTGAAGCTTTCTTT

size: NA
J: TRBJ2-1
V: TRBV5-1
D: NA
CDR3: CASSLERAYNEQFF
DNA: TGCGCCAGCAGCTTGGAACGGGCATACAATGAGCAGTTCTTC

size: NA
J: TRBJ2-1
V: TRBV11-2
D: NA
CDR3: CASSLDQWGGLYNEQFF
DNA: TGTGCCAGCAGCTTAGATCAGTGGGGGGGCCTCTACAATGAGCAGTTCTTC

size: few
J: TRBJ1-2
V: TRBV19
D: NA
CDR3: CASKEVSLYGYTF
DNA: TGTGCCAGTAAGGAGGTGAGCCTCTATGGCTACACCTTC

size: NA
J: TRBJ1-5
V: TRBV2
D: NA
CDR3: CASSEGGPYSNQPQHF
DNA: TGTGCCAGCAGTGAGGGGGGGCCCTATAGCAATCAGCCCCAGCATTTT

size: NA
J: TRBJ2-7
V: TRBV7-9
D: NA
CDR3: CASSPEGDEQYF
DNA: TGTGCCAGCAGCCCTGAAGGGGACGAGCAGTACTTC

size: NA
J: TRBJ2-3
V: TRBV7-9
D: TRBD1
CDR3: CASSWDRADTDTQYF
DNA: TGTGCCAGCAGCTGGGACAGGGCTGACACAGATACGCAGTATTTT

size: NA
J: TRBJ2-7
V: TRBV10-1
D: NA
CDR3: CASSEEMGSSYEQYF
DNA: TGCGCCAGCAGTGAGGAGATGGGGTCTTCCTACGAGCAGTACTTC

size: once
J: TRBJ2-7
V: TRBV7-2
D: NA
CDR3: CASSLEIVSARAGEQYF
DNA: TGTGCCAGCAGCTTAGAAATCGTTTCGGCAAGGGCGGGCGAGCAGTACTTC

size: NA
J: TRBJ1-5
V: TRBV7-8
D: TRBD1
CDR3: CASSARQGENQPQHF
DNA: TGTGCCAGCAGCGCCCGACAGGGAGAAAATCAGCCCCAGCATTTT

size: NA
J: TRBJ2-7
V: TRBV5-3
D: NA
CDR3: CARGQHFYEQYF
DNA: TGTGCCAGAGGTCAGCACTTCTACGAGCAGTACTTC

size: NA
J: TRBJ1-3
V: TRBV19
D: NA
CDR3: CASSLYRDDGNTIYF
DNA: TGTGCCAGTAGTCTCTACAGGGATGACGGAAACACCATATATTTT

size: NA
J: TRBJ1-1
V: TRBV6-5
D: TRBD1
CDR3: CASSTKRDSNTEAFF
DNA: TGTGCCAGCAGTACGAAACGGGACAGCAACACTGAAGCTTTCTTT

size: NA
J: TRBJ2-7
V: TRBV7-9
D: TRBD2
CDR3: CASSVTSGNYEQYF
DNA: TGTGCCAGCAGCGTCACTAGCGGGAACTACGAGCAGTACTTC

size: NA
J: TRBJ2-2
V: TRBV6-5
D: NA
CDR3: CASATHFTGELFF
DNA: TGTGCCAGCGCAACACACTTCACCGGGGAGCTGTTTTTT

size: NA
J: TRBJ2-7
V: TRBV7-9
D: NA
CDR3: CASSRQSSYEQYF
DNA: TGTGCCAGCAGCCGACAGTCCTCCTACGAGCAGTACTTC

size: NA
J: TRBJ2-1
V: TRBV19
D: NA
CDR3: CASSYDLSSYNEQFF
DNA: TGTGCCAGTAGTTACGACTTAAGCTCCTACAATGAGCAGTTCTTC

size: NA
J: TRBJ1-1
V: TRBV28
D: NA
CDR3: CASSGVGGQQGVETEAFF
DNA: TGTGCCAGCAGTGGGGTAGGGGGTCAACAGGGAGTTGAGACTGAAGCTTTCTTT

size: NA
J: TRBJ1-1
V: TRBV6-5
D: NA
CDR3: CASWAAEAFF
DNA: TGTGCCAGCTGGGCGGCCGAAGCTTTCTTT

size: NA
J: TRBJ2-2
V: TRBV30
D: NA
CDR3: CAWSRHTNTGELFF
DNA: TGTGCCTGGAGTAGACACACGAACACCGGGGAGCTGTTTTTT

size: NA
J: TRBJ1-5
V: TRBV27
D: NA
CDR3: CASSLGPSNQPQHF
DNA: TGTGCCAGCAGTTTGGGACCGAGCAATCAGCCCCAGCATTTT